This TCR beta chain was retrieved from a study of blood T cell repertoires in COVID-19. Study as a whole: Specimens from acute and convalescent COVID-19 originated in the United States, Italy and Spain.

The length of the CDR3 is 12 residues. Deletions cut 11 bases from V and 9 bases from J, with 19 bases between. Germline assignment: CDR1 MDHEN and CDR2 SYDVKM. As handled by the study authors: Amplified reference gene primers provided the basis for estimating nucleated cell counts. Measured with immunoSEQ multiplex PCR; TCRdb has only the in-frame clones, and not every one. For V, J and clone size, that table is used; D and trimming come from the DNA. The profile shows approximately 68,000 clones, approximately 90% of them singletons. The clonotype comes from a man between 70 and 80 years old with active or convalescent COVID-19. Specimen: peripheral blood. V and J are TRBV28 and TRBJ1-2; D remains ambiguous. This CDR3 is CAATSTARRYTF. The CDR3 coding sequence is TGTGCCGCCACCTCGACGGCCAGGCGCTACACCTTC.